This T cell receptor (beta chain) comes out of a study of vaccination effects on CD4 cells after COVID-19. As for the study in general: Each participant received a vaccine that was either BNT162b2 or mRNA-1273, given as two doses. Supplemented with about 10 IU/ml IL-2 and 8 to 10 ug/ml peptides, two million PBMC per well were kept in culture. Overall study findings and caveats: Mainly new clones induced by vaccination were found among post-vaccine spike-reactive clones in convalescents.

Investigators separated out CD4+ T cells once 9 to 11 days of culture had passed. Data came from immunoSEQ multiplex PCR; TCRdb stores just in-frame clones and leaves some out. The sample includes tens of thousands of clones, about 69% of them seen just once. Trimming took off 4 bases at V and 6 bases at J, with 10 bases between the two ends. Per germline, CDR1 DFQATT and CDR2 SNEGSKA (reference sequence). This CDR3 region has 11 residues. In regard to this clone: What it binds is not known.

This specimen consisted of CD4+ T cells from PBMCs cultured without peptide, obtained before COVID-19 vaccination. The receptor comes from a human donor who had a prior SARS-CoV-2 infection. The genes are TRBV20-1 and TRBJ2-7; D is perhaps TRBD1 or TRBD2 (5 bases each). The chain's CDR3 is CSATTGGEQYF. CDR3 DNA: TGCAGTGCTACTACTGGGGGCGAGCAGTACTTC.